This is a list of T cell receptor beta chains from one sample in a study of cytomegalovirus exposure and HLA in healthy donors. The repertoire was sequenced with immunoSEQ multiplex PCR; TCRdb's copy has only in-frame clones and lacks some. The sample has some 240,000 clones, less than 90% seen once; the top ten hold 4.5% to 6%. Sequences were obtained from PBMCs. These receptors originate from a young woman in good health and CMV-seronegative. CDR3s include the opening cysteine and the closing phenylalanine or tryptophan. The D gene is left open where the match is weak. Part of the rows lack a size; the others show once, few, many or a class for expanded clones.

cdr3_aa	cdr3_nt	v_call	j_call	d_call	clone_size
CASSRDTGEQFF	TGTGCCAGCAGCCGGGACACGGGTGAGCAGTTCTTC	TRBV6-7	TRBJ2-1	NA	NA
CASGPLSTGGTYEQYF	TGTGCCAGCGGTCCCCTATCGACAGGGGGTACCTACGAGCAGTACTTC	TRBV27	TRBJ2-7	TRBD1	NA
CASSLAKARKDTQYF	TGTGCCAGCAGCTTGGCCAAGGCCAGGAAAGATACGCAGTATTTT	TRBV5-6	TRBJ2-3	NA	NA
CASSPSTALGTEAFF	TGTGCCAGCAGCCCCTCGACAGCTTTGGGCACTGAAGCTTTCTTT	TRBV28	TRBJ1-1	NA	NA
CASSYSGQGSNSPLHF	TGTGCCAGCAGTTACTCGGGACAGGGGTCGAATTCACCCCTCCACTTT	TRBV6-5	TRBJ1-6	TRBD1	NA
CAISEFQPAGELFF	TGTGCCATCAGTGAGTTTCAGCCCGCCGGGGAGCTGTTTTTT	TRBV10-3	TRBJ2-2	NA	once
CASSHLTENNEQFF	TGCGCCAGCAGCCATTTGACAGAGAACAATGAGCAGTTCTTC	TRBV4-1	TRBJ2-1	NA	once
CASSEATGNYGYTF	TGTGCCAGCAGTGAAGCTACGGGAAACTATGGCTACACCTTC	TRBV6-1	TRBJ1-2	NA	NA
CASTPRRQGIYGYTF	TGTGCCAGCACCCCAAGGAGGCAGGGGATCTATGGCTACACCTTC	TRBV6-5	TRBJ1-2	NA	NA
CASSPTGVPNEKLFF	TGTGCCAGCAGTCCGACAGGGGTGCCTAATGAAAAACTGTTTTTT	TRBV28	TRBJ1-4	TRBD1	NA
CASSLVQGAGGYTF	TGTGCCAGCAGCTTAGTCCAGGGGGCGGGCGGCTACACCTTC	TRBV6-5	TRBJ1-2	TRBD1	NA
CASSGAAGSNTEAFF	TGTGCCAGCAGTGGAGCCGCAGGGTCGAACACTGAAGCTTTCTTT	TRBV2	TRBJ1-1	NA	NA
CASSPSGYPETQYF	TGTGCCAGCAGTCCTTCGGGGTACCCAGAGACCCAGTACTTC	TRBV27	TRBJ2-5	NA	NA
CASSQVQTGLETQYF	TGTGCCAGCAGCCAAGTTCAGACAGGGTTAGAGACCCAGTACTTC	TRBV4-2	TRBJ2-5	TRBD1	NA
CSAQSGEWGHF	TGCAGTGCTCAGAGCGGGGAGTGGGGGCATTTT	TRBV20-1	TRBJ1-5	NA	few
CASRSSGTGTEKLFF	TGTGCCAGTAGATCCTCCGGGACAGGGACCGAAAAACTGTTTTTT	TRBV19	TRBJ1-4	TRBD1	NA
CASSEKFWGGHPEAFF	TGTGCCAGCAGTGAAAAGTTCTGGGGGGGGCACCCTGAAGCTTTCTTT	TRBV6-1	TRBJ1-1	NA	NA
CASSLEQATGELFF	TGCGCCAGCAGCTTGGAACAGGCAACCGGGGAGCTGTTTTTT	TRBV5-1	TRBJ2-2	NA	NA
CASSSLAGGDEQYF	TGTGCCAGCAGCTCCCTAGCGGGAGGGGACGAGCAGTACTTC	TRBV7-3	TRBJ2-7	TRBD2	NA
CASSPSGGADSYNEQFF	TGTGCCAGCAGCCCTAGCGGGGGGGCCGACTCCTACAATGAGCAGTTCTTC	TRBV5-4	TRBJ2-1	TRBD2	NA
CAWSPTGEYSPLHF	TGTGCCTGGAGTCCTACAGGGGAGTATTCACCCCTCCACTTT	TRBV30	TRBJ1-6	TRBD1	NA
CATLSGGVLKESGELFF	TGTGCCACCCTTAGCGGGGGGGTATTAAAAGAATCCGGGGAGCTGTTTTTT	TRBV15	TRBJ2-2	TRBD2	few
CASSLESGGPSYEQYF	TGTGCCAGCAGCTTAGAATCAGGGGGACCCTCCTACGAGCAGTACTTC	TRBV7-9	TRBJ2-7	TRBD1	NA
CASSLVGDNEQFF	TGTGCCAGCAGCTTGGTCGGTGACAATGAGCAGTTCTTC	TRBV11-3	TRBJ2-1	NA	few
CASSQPAGDGYTF	TGTGCCAGCAGTCAGCCGGCCGGTGATGGCTACACCTTC	TRBV28	TRBJ1-2	NA	NA
CASSLSSRVNTEAFF	TGTGCCAGCAGTTTGAGTTCCAGGGTGAACACTGAAGCTTTCTTT	TRBV27	TRBJ1-1	NA	NA
CASSLPSGSYEQYF	TGTGCCAGCAGTTTACCTAGCGGTTCCTACGAGCAGTACTTC	TRBV28	TRBJ2-7	TRBD2	NA
CASSLTPLEAGGSYEQYF	TGCGCCAGCAGCCTTACCCCTTTAGAAGCGGGGGGCTCCTACGAGCAGTACTTC	TRBV4-1	TRBJ2-7	TRBD2	NA
CASSLGSVAVNNQPQHF	TGTGCCAGCAGCTTGGGGAGCGTAGCAGTAAACAATCAGCCCCAGCATTTT	TRBV5-8	TRBJ1-5	NA	NA
CAWEVAGVEQFF	TGTGCCTGGGAAGTAGCGGGAGTTGAGCAGTTCTTC	TRBV30	TRBJ2-1	TRBD2	NA
CASSLAGGGVETQYF	TGTGCCAGCAGCTTGGCCGGAGGAGGGGTGGAGACCCAGTACTTC	TRBV5-5	TRBJ2-5	NA	NA
CASSGDSLGRLFF	TGTGCCAGCAGTGGGGACAGCCTGGGGAGGCTGTTTTTT	TRBV6-1	TRBJ1-4	TRBD1	NA
CASSLKPSGRAKHEQYF	TGTGCCAGCAGTTTAAAGCCTAGCGGGAGGGCCAAGCACGAGCAGTACTTC	TRBV28	TRBJ2-7	TRBD2	NA
CASSLVTGTGTEAFF	TGTGCCAGCAGCTTGGTTACCGGGACAGGAACTGAAGCTTTCTTT	TRBV5-6	TRBJ1-1	TRBD1	NA
CASSERRTVYNEQFF	TGTGCCAGCAGTGAACGCCGGACAGTCTACAATGAGCAGTTCTTC	TRBV25-1	TRBJ2-1	NA	NA
CASSLDGLAAYEQYF	TGTGCCAGCAGCTTAGATGGACTAGCCGCCTACGAGCAGTACTTC	TRBV11-2	TRBJ2-7	TRBD2	NA
CASSRAPVTGSPLGEQYF	TGCGCCAGCAGCCGTGCGCCAGTGACAGGGTCACCTCTGGGCGAGCAGTACTTC	TRBV5-1	TRBJ2-7	TRBD1	NA